The rows below give T cell receptor beta chains drawn from one sample of a study of blood T cells in healthy people across ages. TCRdb analysed the 5' RACE reads with MiXCR anew, one entry per CDR3 protein. The sample has approximately 600,000 distinct CDR3 sequences, 58% seen once. Sample: blood. The receptors stem from a man aged 55 to 70 in good health. The CDR3 runs from the conserved cysteine through the conserved F or W. D genes are given only for firm matches. Part of the rows lack a size; the others show once, few, many or a class for expanded clones.

d_call,clone_size,j_call,v_call,cdr3_nt,cdr3_aa
-,once,TRBJ1-2,TRBV7-2,TGTGCCAGCAGCTTGTACAGCCGGGGCTACACCTTC,CASSLYSRGYTF
-,-,TRBJ1-2,TRBV20-1,TGCAGTGCCGGCTGGACCTATGGCTACACCTTC,CSAGWTYGYTF
-,-,TRBJ2-7,TRBV20-1,TGCAGTGCTAGAGATGGGGCAACCTACGAGCAGTACTTC,CSARDGATYEQYF
-,-,TRBJ2-3,TRBV10-2,TGCGCCAGCAGTGTTGGGGGGCCCAGCACAGATACGCAGTATTTT,CASSVGGPSTDTQYF
TRBD1,-,TRBJ2-1,TRBV29-1,TGCAGCGCCGGGGACAGTGGACCTGGGAATGAGCAGTTCTTC,CSAGDSGPGNEQFF
TRBD2,-,TRBJ2-1,TRBV24-1,TGTGCCACCAGTGATTGGACTAGCGTTTACAATGAGCAGTTCTTC,CATSDWTSVYNEQFF
-,-,TRBJ2-5,TRBV2,TGTGCCAGCAGTGGTTTCCCAGGGTCGGAGACCCAGTACTTC,CASSGFPGSETQYF
-,-,TRBJ2-5,TRBV2,TGTGCCAGCAGTCGAAGGGGAGAGACCCAGTACTTC,CASSRRGETQYF
-,-,TRBJ2-6,TRBV20-1,TGCAGTGCTCCCAGGTCTGGCTCTGGGGCCAACGTCCTGACTTTC,CSAPRSGSGANVLTF
TRBD2,-,TRBJ2-5,TRBV20-1,TGCAGTGCTCCCCGGACTAGCGGCCAACAAGAGACCCAGTACTTC,CSAPRTSGQQETQYF
TRBD1,few,TRBJ2-1,TRBV6-5,TGTGCCAGCAGTTCCGGGACAGGGACGGGTAATGAGCAGTTCTTC,CASSSGTGTGNEQFF
TRBD2,-,TRBJ2-5,TRBV5-1,TGCGCCAGCAGCTCCGTAGCGGGGGGGCAAGAGACCCAGTACTTC,CASSSVAGGQETQYF
TRBD2,-,TRBJ2-3,TRBV20-1,TGCAGTGCTAGTCCGGGGGGATCTAGCACAGATACGCAGTATTTT,CSASPGGSSTDTQYF
-,-,TRBJ2-5,TRBV4-1,TGCGCCAGCAGCCAGGATTCGACTAGTGTGGAGACCCAGTACTTC,CASSQDSTSVETQYF
-,many,TRBJ2-3,TRBV2,TGTGCCAGCAGTCGAAGCGGATTCACAGATACGCAGTATTTT,CASSRSGFTDTQYF
-,-,TRBJ1-1,TRBV29-1,TGCAGCGTCGTAGACACAGGGAGGGACACTGAAGCTTTCTTT,CSVVDTGRDTEAFF
-,-,TRBJ2-7,TRBV7-2,TGTGCCAGCAGCCCCGGGCAGCGACCGGTCAACGAGCAGTACTTC,CASSPGQRPVNEQYF
-,few,TRBJ2-5,TRBV9,TGTGCCAGCAGCGTAGGGCCCCCCCGGGAGACCCAGTACTTC,CASSVGPPRETQYF
-,-,TRBJ1-4,TRBV4-1,TGCGCCAGCAGCCAAGAAGCGGGTGGGTTGCGCCACCCGGGGAATGAAAAACTGTTTTTT,CASSQEAGGLRHPGNEKLFF
TRBD1,-,TRBJ1-2,TRBV20-1,TGCAGTGCCATGAACCGCCCGGGACAGGGGGCCGGGAACTATGGCTACACCTTC,CSAMNRPGQGAGNYGYTF
-,-,TRBJ2-2,TRBV21-1,TGTGCCAGCAGCCGGCGACAGGGGGCTAACACCGGGGAGCTGTTTTTT,CASSRRQGANTGELFF
-,-,TRBJ1-2,TRBV20-1,TGCAGTGCTAGAGATAGGACTAGGGTTTGTGGCTACACCTTC,CSARDRTRVCGYTF
-,-,TRBJ2-2,TRBV6-2/TRBV6-3,TGTGCCAGCAGTTATAACGGCATCACCGGGGAGCTGTTTTTT,CASSYNGITGELFF
-,few,TRBJ2-5,TRBV12-3/TRBV12-4,TGTGCCAGCACAAGGGGGGACGGGACCCAGTACTTC,CASTRGDGTQYF
TRBD2,-,TRBJ2-2,TRBV5-1,TGCGCCAGCAGCCGAAGGACTAGGATGGGCACCGGGGAGCTGTTTTTT,CASSRRTRMGTGELFF
-,-,TRBJ2-5,TRBV5-1,TGCGCCAGCAGCCTAACAGGGAAGTACCAAGAGACCCAGTACTTC,CASSLTGKYQETQYF
-,-,TRBJ2-1,TRBV29-1,TGCAGCGTTGATGGGGGAGCCCACAATGAGCAGTTCTTC,CSVDGGAHNEQFF
TRBD2,-,TRBJ2-3,TRBV4-1,TGCGCCAGCAGCCTGGGACTAGGCCAAGATACGCAGTATTTT,CASSLGLGQDTQYF
-,-,TRBJ1-4,TRBV12-3/TRBV12-4,TGTGCCAGCAGTGACGCCTTTGGTATGGCTAATGAAAAACTGTTTTTT,CASSDAFGMANEKLFF
TRBD1,-,TRBJ1-2,TRBV18,TGTGCCAGCTCACCGCGTCCGACAGGGAACTATGGCTACACCTTC,CASSPRPTGNYGYTF
TRBD1,-,TRBJ1-1,TRBV12-3/TRBV12-4,TGTGCCAGCAGTACAACAGGGGGCACTGAAGCTTTCTTT,CASSTTGGTEAFF
-,-,TRBJ1-6,TRBV2,TGTGCCAGCAGTGAAGACAAGGGGTCAGGATCACCCCTCCACTTT,CASSEDKGSGSPLHF
-,few,TRBJ2-7,TRBV11-2,TGTGCCAGCAGCTTAGACGGCGCCCAGGGCTACGAGCAGTACTTC,CASSLDGAQGYEQYF
-,-,TRBJ1-6,TRBV5-1,TGCGCCAGCAGCTTGGGAGTGGGGGGTTCACCCCTCCACTTT,CASSLGVGGSPLHF
TRBD2,-,TRBJ2-7,TRBV9,TGTGCCAGCAGCTTCCGGGACTACTCCTACGAGCAGTACTTC,CASSFRDYSYEQYF
TRBD1,-,TRBJ1-2,TRBV5-5,TGTGCCAGCAGCCCACCCGGGACAGGGAGCTATGGCTACACCTTC,CASSPPGTGSYGYTF